This T cell receptor beta chain came from a study of shared clonotypes between healthy human individuals. V shed 4 bases and J 2 bases; nucleotides not matched to a gene: 3. CDR1 is MNHEY and CDR2 is SVGAGI in the germline V gene. The CDR3 runs to 15 residues. Study findings and constraints: Non-shared clonotypes had lower generation probabilities than those shared by all four donors. Across a few donors, naive CD4 shared around 5.3%, naive CD8 under 4%, memory CD4 roughly 2.1%, memory CD8 0.4%. Sequencing depth was predicted to influence how clonotypes are shared among donors.

Genomic DNA belonging to each subset was distributed in equal measure over several immunoSEQ plates. Here immunoSEQ multiplex PCR was the method, and the copy in TCRdb shows in-frame clones only, minus some. The sample holds 1.4 million to 1.5 million clones, 95% to 97% seen once. Of note for this clone: Its matching antigen is unknown. Other DNA variants within this sample encode the same CDR3.

The material sequenced was naive CD4+ T cells sorted from blood. Subset denoted: CD45RA+ positively selected. V usage is TRBV6-5 and J usage is TRBJ2-7; 12 bases are shared with TRBD2. This receptor was taken from a man aged 25-45 years in good health. For the CDR3, the DNA is TGTGCCAGCAGTTCCAGACTAGCGGGAGCCTACGAGCAGTACTTC. It specifies CASSSRLAGAYEQYF.